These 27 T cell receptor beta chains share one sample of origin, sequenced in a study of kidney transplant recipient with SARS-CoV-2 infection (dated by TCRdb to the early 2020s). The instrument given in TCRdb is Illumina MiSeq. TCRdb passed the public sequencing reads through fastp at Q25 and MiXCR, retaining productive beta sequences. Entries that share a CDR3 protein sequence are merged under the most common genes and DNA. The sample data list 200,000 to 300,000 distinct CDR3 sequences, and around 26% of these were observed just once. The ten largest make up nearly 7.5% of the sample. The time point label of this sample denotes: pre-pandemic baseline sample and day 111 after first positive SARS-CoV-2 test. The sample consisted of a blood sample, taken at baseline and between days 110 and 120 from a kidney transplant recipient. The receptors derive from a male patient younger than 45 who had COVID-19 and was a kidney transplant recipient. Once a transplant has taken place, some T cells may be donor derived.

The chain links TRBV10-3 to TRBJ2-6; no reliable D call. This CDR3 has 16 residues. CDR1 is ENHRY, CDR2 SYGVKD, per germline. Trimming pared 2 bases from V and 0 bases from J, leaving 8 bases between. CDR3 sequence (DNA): TGTGCCATCAGTGAGCATACAAGCTCTGGGGCCAACGTCCTGACTTTC. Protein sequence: CAISEHTSSGANVLTF.

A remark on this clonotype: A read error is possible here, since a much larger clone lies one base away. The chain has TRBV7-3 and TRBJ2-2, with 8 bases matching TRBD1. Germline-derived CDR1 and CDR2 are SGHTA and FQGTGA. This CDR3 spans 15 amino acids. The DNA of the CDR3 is TGTGCCGGCAGCCGTGGACAGGGCGGCACCGGGGAGCTGTTTTTT. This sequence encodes CAGSRGQGGTGELFF.

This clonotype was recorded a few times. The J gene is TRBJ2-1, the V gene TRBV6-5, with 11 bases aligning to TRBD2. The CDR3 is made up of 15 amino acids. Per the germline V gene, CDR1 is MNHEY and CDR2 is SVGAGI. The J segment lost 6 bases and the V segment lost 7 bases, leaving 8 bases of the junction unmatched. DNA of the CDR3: TGTGCCAGCACCTCAACTAGCGGGAGTTTCAATGAGCAGTTCTTC. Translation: CASTSTSGSFNEQFF.

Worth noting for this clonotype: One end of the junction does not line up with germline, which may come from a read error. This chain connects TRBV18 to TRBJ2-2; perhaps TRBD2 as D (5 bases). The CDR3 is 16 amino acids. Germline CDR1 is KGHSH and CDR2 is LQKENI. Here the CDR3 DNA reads TGTGCCAGCTCACCACCCCACGGGGTGAGCACCAGGGAGCTGTTTTTT. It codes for CASSPPHGVSTRELFF.

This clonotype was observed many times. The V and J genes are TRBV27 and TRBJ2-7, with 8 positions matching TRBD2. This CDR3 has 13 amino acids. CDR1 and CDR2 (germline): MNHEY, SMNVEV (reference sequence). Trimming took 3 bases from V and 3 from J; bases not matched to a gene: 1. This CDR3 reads CASSFGGGYEQYF. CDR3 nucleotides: TGTGCCAGCAGTTTCGGGGGGGGCTACGAGCAGTACTTC.

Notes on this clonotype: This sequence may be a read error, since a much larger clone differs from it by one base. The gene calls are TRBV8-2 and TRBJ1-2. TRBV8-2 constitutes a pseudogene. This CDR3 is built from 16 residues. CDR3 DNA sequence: TGTGGCAGTCTACCGGTTGATGGCCGAAAGACCTATGGCTACACCTTC. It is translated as CGSLPVDGRKTYGYTF.

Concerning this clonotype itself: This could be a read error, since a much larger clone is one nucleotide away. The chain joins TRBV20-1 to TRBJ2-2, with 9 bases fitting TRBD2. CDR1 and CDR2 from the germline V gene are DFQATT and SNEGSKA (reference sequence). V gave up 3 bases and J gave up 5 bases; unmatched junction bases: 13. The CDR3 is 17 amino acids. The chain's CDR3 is CSASAGGRAVRTGELFF. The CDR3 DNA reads TGCAGTGCTAGTGCTGGCGGGAGGGCTGTAAGAACCGGGGAGCTGTTTTTT.

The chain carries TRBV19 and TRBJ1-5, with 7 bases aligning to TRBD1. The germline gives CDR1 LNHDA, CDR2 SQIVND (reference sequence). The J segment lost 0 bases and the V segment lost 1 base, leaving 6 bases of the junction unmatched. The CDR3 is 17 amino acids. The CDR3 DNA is TGTGCCAGTAGTATAGGGGGGACAGCGGATAGCAATCAGCCCCAGCATTTT. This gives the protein CASSIGGTADSNQPQHF.

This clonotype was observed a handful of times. The CDR3 sequence is CASSPFGASSYNEQFF. CDR3 DNA: TGTGCCAGCTCGCCCTTCGGGGCGAGCTCCTACAATGAGCAGTTCTTC. This sequence joins TRBV18 and TRBJ2-1, with D perhaps given as TRBD1 or TRBD2 (5 bases each). Germline CDR1 KGHSH, CDR2 LQKENI. V dropped 6 bases and J dropped 0 bases, with 15 bases sitting between them. This CDR3 has 16 residues. Variable domain in full (rest from reference TRBV18 and TRBJ2-1): NAGVMQNPRHLVRRRGQEARLRCSPMKGHSHVYWYRQLPEEGLKFMVYLQKENIIDESGMPKERFSAEFPKEGPSILRIQQVVRGDSAAYFCASSPFGASSYNEQFFGPGTRLTVL.

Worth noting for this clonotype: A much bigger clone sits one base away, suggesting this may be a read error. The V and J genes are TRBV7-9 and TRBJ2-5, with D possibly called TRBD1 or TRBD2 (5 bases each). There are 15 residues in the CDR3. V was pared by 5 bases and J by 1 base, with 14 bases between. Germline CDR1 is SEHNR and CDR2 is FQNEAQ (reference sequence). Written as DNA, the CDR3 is TGTGCCAGCAGCCGACGAAGGGGACCCCAAGAGACCCAGTACTTC. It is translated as CASSRRRGPQETQYF.

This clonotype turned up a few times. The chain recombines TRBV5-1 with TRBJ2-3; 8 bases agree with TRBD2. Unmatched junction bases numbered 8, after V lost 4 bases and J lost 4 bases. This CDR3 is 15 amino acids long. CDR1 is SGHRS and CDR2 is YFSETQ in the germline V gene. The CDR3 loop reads CASSAGLARADTQYF. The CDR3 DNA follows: TGCGCCAGCAGCGCCGGACTAGCTAGGGCAGATACGCAGTATTTT.

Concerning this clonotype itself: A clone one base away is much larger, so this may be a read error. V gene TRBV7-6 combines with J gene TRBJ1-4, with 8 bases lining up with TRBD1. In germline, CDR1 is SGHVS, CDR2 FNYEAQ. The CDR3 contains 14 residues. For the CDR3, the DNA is TGTGCCGGCAGCTTGACAGGGGTGGAAGAAAAACTGTTTTTT. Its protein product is CAGSLTGVEEKLFF.

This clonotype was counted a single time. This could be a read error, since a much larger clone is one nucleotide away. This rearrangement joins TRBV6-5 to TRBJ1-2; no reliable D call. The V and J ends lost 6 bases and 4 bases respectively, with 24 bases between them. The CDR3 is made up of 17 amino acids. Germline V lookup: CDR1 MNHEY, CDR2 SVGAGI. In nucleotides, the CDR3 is TGTGCCAGCAGGGATCTGCGCTCTATGCGAAAGACCTATGGCTACACCTTC. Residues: CASRDLRSMRKTYGYTF.

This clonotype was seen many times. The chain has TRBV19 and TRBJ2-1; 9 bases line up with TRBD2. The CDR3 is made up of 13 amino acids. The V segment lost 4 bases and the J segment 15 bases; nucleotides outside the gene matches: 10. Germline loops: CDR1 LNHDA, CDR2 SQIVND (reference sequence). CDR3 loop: CASSTSGTSRRFF. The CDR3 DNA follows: TGTGCCAGTAGTACTAGCGGGACTTCGCGGAGGTTCTTC.

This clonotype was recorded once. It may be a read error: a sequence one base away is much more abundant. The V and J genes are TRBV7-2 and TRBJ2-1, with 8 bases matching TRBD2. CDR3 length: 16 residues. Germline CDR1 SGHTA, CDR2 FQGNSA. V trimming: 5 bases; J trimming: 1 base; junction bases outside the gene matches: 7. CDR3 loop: CASSRAGVASYNEQFF. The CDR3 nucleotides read TGTGCCAGCAGCAGAGCGGGAGTAGCATCCTACAATGAGCAGTTCTTC.

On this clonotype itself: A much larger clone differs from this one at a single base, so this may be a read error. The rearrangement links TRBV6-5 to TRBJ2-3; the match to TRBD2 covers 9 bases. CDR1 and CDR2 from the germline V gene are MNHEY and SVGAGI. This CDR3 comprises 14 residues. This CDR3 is CASSFSGSTDAQYF. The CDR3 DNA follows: TGTGCCAGCAGTTTTAGCGGGAGCACAGATGCGCAGTATTTT.

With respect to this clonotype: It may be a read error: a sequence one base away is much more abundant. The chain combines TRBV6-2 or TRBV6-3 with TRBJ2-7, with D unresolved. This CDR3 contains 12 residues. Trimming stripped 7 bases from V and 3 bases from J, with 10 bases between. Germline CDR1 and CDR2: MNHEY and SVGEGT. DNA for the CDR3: TGTGCCAGCATCAAGAGCTTCTACGAGCAGTACTTC. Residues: CASIKSFYEQYF.

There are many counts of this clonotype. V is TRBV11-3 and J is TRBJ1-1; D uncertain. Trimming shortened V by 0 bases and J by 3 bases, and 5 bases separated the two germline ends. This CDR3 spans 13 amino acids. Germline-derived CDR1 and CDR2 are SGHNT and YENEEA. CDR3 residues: CASSLETDTEAFF. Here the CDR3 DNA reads TGTGCCAGCAGCTTAGAAACTGACACTGAAGCTTTCTTT.

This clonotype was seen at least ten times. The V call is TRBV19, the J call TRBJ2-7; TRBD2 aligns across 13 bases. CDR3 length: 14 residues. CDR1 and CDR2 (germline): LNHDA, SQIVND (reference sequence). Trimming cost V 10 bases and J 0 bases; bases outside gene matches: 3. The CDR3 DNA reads TGTGCCACCCGGACTAGCGGGAGCTCCTACGAGCAGTACTTC. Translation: CATRTSGSSYEQYF.

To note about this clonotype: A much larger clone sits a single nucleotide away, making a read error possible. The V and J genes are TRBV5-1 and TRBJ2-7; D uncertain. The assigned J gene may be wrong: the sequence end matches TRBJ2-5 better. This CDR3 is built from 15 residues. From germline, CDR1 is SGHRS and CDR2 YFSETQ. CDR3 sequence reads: CASSFSEFPRETQYF. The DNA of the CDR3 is TGCGCCAGCAGCTTCAGTGAGTTCCCGAGAGAGACCCAGTACTTC.

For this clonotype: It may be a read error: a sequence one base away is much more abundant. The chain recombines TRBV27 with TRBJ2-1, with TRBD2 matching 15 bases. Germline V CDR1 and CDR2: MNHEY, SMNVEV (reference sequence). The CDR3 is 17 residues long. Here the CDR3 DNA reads TGTGCCGGCAGTTTATGGACTAGCGGGAGGGTTCGTAATGAGCAGTTCTTC. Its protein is CAGSLWTSGRVRNEQFF.

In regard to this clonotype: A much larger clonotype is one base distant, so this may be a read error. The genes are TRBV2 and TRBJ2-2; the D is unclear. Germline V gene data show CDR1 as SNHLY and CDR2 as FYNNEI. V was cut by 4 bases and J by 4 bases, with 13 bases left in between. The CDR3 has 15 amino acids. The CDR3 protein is CASSARLQSTGELFF. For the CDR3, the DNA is TGTGCCAGCAGTGCCCGGCTTCAGTCCACCGGGGAGCTGTTTTTT.

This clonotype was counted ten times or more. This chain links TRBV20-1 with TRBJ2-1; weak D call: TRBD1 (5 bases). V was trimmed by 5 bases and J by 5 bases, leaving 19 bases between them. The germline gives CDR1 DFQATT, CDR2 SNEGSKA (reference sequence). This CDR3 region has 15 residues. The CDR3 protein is CSAGNRLDVNNEQFF. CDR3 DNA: TGCAGTGCTGGGAACAGGCTAGACGTAAACAATGAGCAGTTCTTC.

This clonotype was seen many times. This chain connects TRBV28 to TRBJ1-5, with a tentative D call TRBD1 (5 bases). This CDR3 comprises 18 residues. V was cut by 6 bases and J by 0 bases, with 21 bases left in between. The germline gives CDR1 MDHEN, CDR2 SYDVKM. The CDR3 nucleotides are TGTGCCAGCAGCTCCGCTACTACAGGTCTCTATAGCAATCAGCCCCAGCATTTT. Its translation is CASSSATTGLYSNQPQHF.

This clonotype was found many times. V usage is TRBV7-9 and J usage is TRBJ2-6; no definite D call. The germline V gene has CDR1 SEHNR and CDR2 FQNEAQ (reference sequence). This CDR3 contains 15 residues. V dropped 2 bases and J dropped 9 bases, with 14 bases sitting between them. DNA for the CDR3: TGTGCCAGCAGCTTATATTCGGTGGGCAGCAACGTCCTGACTTTC. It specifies CASSLYSVGSNVLTF. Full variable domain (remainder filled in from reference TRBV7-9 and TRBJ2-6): DTGVSQNPRHKITKRGQNVTFRCDPISEHNRLYWYRQTLGQGPEFLTYFQNEAQLEKSRLLSDRFSAERPKGSFSTLEIQRTEQGDSAMYLCASSLYSVGSNVLTFGAGSRLTVL.

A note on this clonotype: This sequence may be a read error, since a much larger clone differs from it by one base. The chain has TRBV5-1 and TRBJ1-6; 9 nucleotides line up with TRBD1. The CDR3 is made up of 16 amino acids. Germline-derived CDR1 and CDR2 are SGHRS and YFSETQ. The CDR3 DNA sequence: TGCGCCGGCAGCTCCGGGACAGGGATTTATAATTCACCCCTCCACTTT. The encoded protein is CAGSSGTGIYNSPLHF.

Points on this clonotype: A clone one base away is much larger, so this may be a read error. This CDR3 reads CASNIVGGDQPQHF. The CDR3 DNA is TGTGCCAGTAATATAGTCGGGGGGGATCAGCCCCAGCATTTT. The chain employs TRBV19 and TRBJ1-5; possible D gene TRBD1, 5 bases. This CDR3 is 14 amino acids long. CDR1 is LNHDA, CDR2 SQIVND, per germline (reference sequence).